This T cell receptor (beta chain) was observed in a study of T cell responses to AZD1222 COVID-19 vaccine. Background on the study: Second-dose schedules of about 4 or about 12 weeks were combined. Study-wide findings and caveats: Seropositive at baseline were only 5 or 6 AZD1222 recipients. It should be noted that donors were predominantly white British and more often female, and clonal diversity was possibly underestimated. Vaccination with two AZD1222 doses was followed by a rise in Spike-specific TCR breadth and depth.

Clones were read by immunoSEQ multiplex PCR, and TCRdb kept only the in-frame ones, dropping some. The sample yields roughly 120,000 clones, approximately 93% seen once. Per germline, CDR1 WNHNN and CDR2 SYGVQD (reference sequence). The CDR3 loop spans 15 amino acids. V dropped 0 bases and J dropped 5; count of bases not matched to a gene: 6. This clone was detected once. Its matching antigen is unknown. This rearrangement joins TRBV10-1 to TRBJ1-1; the match to TRBD1 covers 7 bases. The receptor comes from an adult in good health. Sequences were derived from peripheral blood, sampled on day 0 of AZD1222 vaccination. The DNA of the CDR3 is TGCGCCAGCAGTGAGTCCCGGGACAGTGGGACTGAAGCTTTCTTT. Its translation: CASSESRDSGTEAFF.